Below, 4 T cell receptor beta chains from the same sample are listed, as sequenced in a study of OX40 agonist ivuxolimab in advanced cancers. TCRdb's copy holds only in-frame clones and misses some; the assay was immunoSEQ multiplex PCR. Among tens of thousands of clones listed, around 85% were seen once. This specimen consisted of CD4+ or CD8+ T cells sorted from blood, obtained in a trial of the OX40 agonist ivuxolimab. These receptors originate from an adult with an advanced solid tumor such as melanoma, head and neck, liver or kidney cancer.

V is TRBV4-2 and J is TRBJ2-1; 7 nucleotides match TRBD2. In germline, CDR1 is LGHNA, CDR2 YNFKEQ. The CDR3 is made up of 16 amino acids. Trimming cost V 0 bases and J 1 base; bases outside gene matches: 3. CDR3: CASSQDIGGSYNEQFF. Here the CDR3 DNA reads TGTGCCAGCAGCCAAGATATCGGGGGGTCCTACAATGAGCAGTTCTTC.

The chain employs TRBV11-3 and TRBJ1-1; 8 bases are shared with TRBD1. Trimming cost V 7 bases and J 3 bases; bases outside gene matches: 10. This CDR3 comprises 15 residues. Germline CDR1 reads SGHNT; CDR2 reads YENEEA. Here the CDR3 DNA reads TGTGCCAGCATCTTCGGACAGGGTGGGGACACTGAAGCTTTCTTT. It codes for CASIFGQGGDTEAFF.

This clone appeared a few times. This chain's CDR3 is CASSLYVGASEQYF. The CDR3 bases are TGCGCCAGCAGCTTGTACGTGGGGGCATCCGAGCAGTACTTC. The chain carries TRBV5-1 and TRBJ2-7; the D gene is possibly TRBD1 (6 bases). Trimming pared 1 base from V and 6 bases from J, leaving 14 bases between. Looked up from germline, CDR1 is SGHRS and CDR2 is YFSETQ. The CDR3 spans 14 residues. The entire variable domain, with the rest obtained from reference TRBV5-1 and TRBJ2-7, is as follows: KAGVTQTPRYLIKTRGQQVTLSCSPISGHRSVSWYQQTPGQGLQFLFEYFSETQRNKGNFPGRFSGRQFSNSRSEMNVSTLELGDSALYLCASSLYVGASEQYFGPGTRLTVT.

V usage is TRBV10-1 and J usage is TRBJ1-2; TRBD1 matches at 8 bases. Germline V lookup: CDR1 WNHNN, CDR2 SYGVQD (reference sequence). J lost 6 bases, V lost 7 bases, and 4 bases had no gene match. This CDR3 has 12 amino acids. Here the CDR3 DNA reads TGCGCCAGCACCCCGACAGGGGATGGCTACACCTTC. Its protein product is CASTPTGDGYTF.